These T cell receptor beta chains were read from a single sample in a study of blood T cell repertoires in COVID-19. TCRdb's copy holds only in-frame clones and misses some; the assay was immunoSEQ multiplex PCR. The table includes some 140,000 clones, less than 85% detected once. Specimen: peripheral blood. The receptors here all came from a woman over 75 with acute or convalescent COVID-19. Both conserved end residues are part of each CDR3. D genes are given only for firm matches. Not all rows give a size; the values are once, few, many and, for expanded clones, a class.

CDR3aa: CASSSQGKGGTEAFF
CDR3nt: TGTGCCAGCAGTTCCCAGGGGAAGGGTGGCACTGAAGCTTTCTTT
v_gene: TRBV6-5
j_gene: TRBJ1-1
d_gene: NA
abundance: NA

CDR3aa: CASSGTGGYGYTF
CDR3nt: TGTGCCAGCAGTGGGACAGGGGGCTATGGCTACACCTTC
v_gene: TRBV12-3/TRBV12-4
j_gene: TRBJ1-2
d_gene: TRBD1
abundance: NA

CDR3aa: CASSIQPQGGEQYF
CDR3nt: TGTGCCAGTAGTATCCAACCGCAGGGTGGCGAGCAGTACTTC
v_gene: TRBV19
j_gene: TRBJ2-7
d_gene: NA
abundance: NA

CDR3aa: CSVPDSHHTEAFF
CDR3nt: TGCAGCGTTCCGGACAGCCACCACACTGAAGCTTTCTTT
v_gene: TRBV29-1
j_gene: TRBJ1-1
d_gene: NA
abundance: NA

CDR3aa: CASSFAGEATEAFF
CDR3nt: TGTGCCAGCAGCTTTGCCGGAGAGGCCACTGAAGCTTTCTTT
v_gene: TRBV7-2
j_gene: TRBJ1-1
d_gene: NA
abundance: once

CDR3aa: CASSIRDRTGELFF
CDR3nt: TGTGCCAGTAGTATCCGGGACAGGACCGGGGAGCTGTTTTTT
v_gene: TRBV19
j_gene: TRBJ2-2
d_gene: TRBD1
abundance: NA

CDR3aa: CASSVAGSGELETQYF
CDR3nt: TGTGCCAGCAGCGTAGCGGGCAGCGGGGAATTAGAGACCCAGTACTTC
v_gene: TRBV9
j_gene: TRBJ2-5
d_gene: TRBD2
abundance: NA

CDR3aa: CASSLDRKGYGYTF
CDR3nt: TGTGCCAGCAGCCTCGACAGGAAGGGGTATGGCTACACCTTC
v_gene: TRBV5-4
j_gene: TRBJ1-2
d_gene: NA
abundance: NA

CDR3aa: CASSVGSGRAGEQFF
CDR3nt: TGTGCCAGCAGCGTAGGAAGCGGGAGGGCCGGTGAGCAGTTCTTC
v_gene: TRBV9
j_gene: TRBJ2-1
d_gene: TRBD2
abundance: NA

CDR3aa: CASSQVKLAGYNEQFF
CDR3nt: TGTGCCAGCAGCCAAGTTAAACTAGCGGGGTACAATGAGCAGTTCTTC
v_gene: TRBV14
j_gene: TRBJ2-1
d_gene: TRBD2
abundance: NA

CDR3aa: CASSAGRYSGNTIYF
CDR3nt: TGTGCCAGCAGTGCGGGACGGTACTCTGGAAACACCATATATTTT
v_gene: TRBV7-2
j_gene: TRBJ1-3
d_gene: NA
abundance: NA

CDR3aa: CASLGQGKTEAFF
CDR3nt: TGTGCCAGCTTAGGACAGGGCAAAACTGAAGCTTTCTTT
v_gene: TRBV6-6
j_gene: TRBJ1-1
d_gene: TRBD1
abundance: NA

CDR3aa: CSASSGSHEQYF
CDR3nt: TGCAGTGCTAGTAGCGGGAGCCACGAGCAGTACTTC
v_gene: TRBV20-1
j_gene: TRBJ2-7
d_gene: TRBD2
abundance: NA

CDR3aa: CASSLGRPGEGDNEQFF
CDR3nt: TGTGCCAGCAGTTTAGGGCGCCCGGGGGAAGGAGACAATGAGCAGTTCTTC
v_gene: TRBV27
j_gene: TRBJ2-1
d_gene: NA
abundance: NA

CDR3aa: CASSFVAGHTGELFF
CDR3nt: TGTGCCAGCAGTTTTGTAGCGGGGCACACCGGGGAGCTGTTTTTT
v_gene: TRBV2
j_gene: TRBJ2-2
d_gene: TRBD2
abundance: NA

CDR3aa: CASSERGNRADEQFF
CDR3nt: TGTGCCAGCAGTGAAAGGGGGAACAGGGCGGATGAGCAGTTCTTC
v_gene: TRBV2
j_gene: TRBJ2-1
d_gene: NA
abundance: NA

CDR3aa: CAWSVLRGLRMNTEAFF
CDR3nt: TGTGCCTGGAGTGTACTTAGGGGGCTACGCATGAACACTGAAGCTTTCTTT
v_gene: TRBV30
j_gene: TRBJ1-1
d_gene: TRBD1
abundance: NA

CDR3aa: CASSRSSQARYGYTF
CDR3nt: TGTGCCAGCAGCCGCTCAAGTCAGGCCCGCTATGGCTACACCTTC
v_gene: TRBV7-6
j_gene: TRBJ1-2
d_gene: NA
abundance: once

CDR3aa: CASSPMGANEKLFF
CDR3nt: TGCGCCAGCAGCCCGATGGGGGCGAATGAAAAACTGTTTTTT
v_gene: TRBV4-1
j_gene: TRBJ1-4
d_gene: NA
abundance: NA

CDR3aa: CASSPWGTLNNEQFF
CDR3nt: TGTGCCAGCAGCCCATGGGGGACTCTCAACAATGAGCAGTTCTTC
v_gene: TRBV7-6
j_gene: TRBJ2-1
d_gene: NA
abundance: NA

CDR3aa: CASRKQGVVNQPQHF
CDR3nt: TGTGCCAGCAGAAAACAGGGGGTGGTCAATCAGCCCCAGCATTTT
v_gene: TRBV2
j_gene: TRBJ1-5
d_gene: TRBD1
abundance: NA

CDR3aa: CASSLGQNTGELFF
CDR3nt: TGCGCCAGCAGCTTGGGGCAGAACACCGGGGAGCTGTTTTTT
v_gene: TRBV5-1
j_gene: TRBJ2-2
d_gene: NA
abundance: once

CDR3aa: CASSRTGSLSPHEQYF
CDR3nt: TGCGCCAGCAGCCGCACAGGGTCTCTTTCCCCCCACGAGCAGTACTTC
v_gene: TRBV5-1
j_gene: TRBJ2-7
d_gene: NA
abundance: NA

CDR3aa: CASGLGPLAGGNTGELFF
CDR3nt: TGTGCTAGTGGTCTTGGGCCTTTAGCGGGAGGGAACACCGGGGAGCTGTTTTTT
v_gene: TRBV12-5
j_gene: TRBJ2-2
d_gene: TRBD2
abundance: NA

CDR3aa: CASSPPGNYEQYF
CDR3nt: TGTGCCAGCAGCCCTCCAGGAAACTACGAGCAGTACTTC
v_gene: TRBV3-1/TRBV3-2
j_gene: TRBJ2-7
d_gene: NA
abundance: few

CDR3aa: CASSSRISTSGGAREQYF
CDR3nt: TGTGCCAGCAGCTCCCGGATTAGTACTAGCGGGGGGGCCCGCGAGCAGTACTTC
v_gene: TRBV7-8
j_gene: TRBJ2-7
d_gene: TRBD2
abundance: NA

CDR3aa: CASSPQPTGTYEQYF
CDR3nt: TGTGCCAGCAGCCCGCAGCCGACTGGAACCTACGAGCAGTACTTC
v_gene: TRBV7-9
j_gene: TRBJ2-7
d_gene: NA
abundance: NA

CDR3aa: CASSYSPGAPYEQYF
CDR3nt: TGTGCCAGCAGTTACTCACCGGGAGCCCCCTACGAGCAGTACTTC
v_gene: TRBV6-5
j_gene: TRBJ2-7
d_gene: NA
abundance: NA

CDR3aa: CASSQAGLSTGELFF
CDR3nt: TGTGCCAGCAGCCAAGCCGGGTTGAGCACCGGGGAGCTGTTTTTT
v_gene: TRBV14
j_gene: TRBJ2-2
d_gene: NA
abundance: NA

CDR3aa: CASRRGLGTKKETQYF
CDR3nt: TGTGCCAGCAGGAGGGGACTAGGGACTAAAAAAGAGACCCAGTACTTC
v_gene: TRBV2
j_gene: TRBJ2-5
d_gene: TRBD2
abundance: NA

CDR3aa: CASSLGAGTGNTIYF
CDR3nt: TGTGCCAGCAGCTTAGGGGCAGGTACAGGAAACACCATATATTTT
v_gene: TRBV11-2
j_gene: TRBJ1-3
d_gene: NA
abundance: NA

CDR3aa: CASSTQAGGPWETQYF
CDR3nt: TGTGCCAGTAGTACCCAAGCGGGAGGGCCTTGGGAGACCCAGTACTTC
v_gene: TRBV19
j_gene: TRBJ2-5
d_gene: TRBD2
abundance: NA

CDR3aa: CASGDFGGTEAFF
CDR3nt: TGTGCCAGCGGAGACTTTGGTGGCACTGAAGCTTTCTTT
v_gene: TRBV12-3/TRBV12-4
j_gene: TRBJ1-1
d_gene: NA
abundance: NA

CDR3aa: CASSLSQGMNSPLHF
CDR3nt: TGTGCCAGCAGCTTAAGCCAGGGGATGAATTCACCCCTCCACTTT
v_gene: TRBV7-6
j_gene: TRBJ1-6
d_gene: NA
abundance: few

CDR3aa: CASRKGTGTNTEAFF
CDR3nt: TGCGCCAGCAGAAAAGGGACAGGGACAAACACTGAAGCTTTCTTT
v_gene: TRBV5-1
j_gene: TRBJ1-1
d_gene: TRBD1
abundance: NA

CDR3aa: CASSPEVQGYEQFF
CDR3nt: TGTGCCAGCAGCCCTGAAGTACAGGGCTATGAGCAGTTCTTC
v_gene: TRBV7-2
j_gene: TRBJ2-1
d_gene: NA
abundance: once

CDR3aa: CASSYDGRGQGNQPQHF
CDR3nt: TGTGCCAGCAGTTACGATGGCAGGGGGCAAGGCAATCAGCCCCAGCATTTT
v_gene: TRBV6-2/TRBV6-3
j_gene: TRBJ1-5
d_gene: TRBD1
abundance: NA

CDR3aa: CASSLPGQGAHGYTF
CDR3nt: TGCGCCAGCAGCTTGCCCGGACAGGGGGCGCATGGCTACACCTTC
v_gene: TRBV5-1
j_gene: TRBJ1-2
d_gene: TRBD1
abundance: NA

CDR3aa: CSVGGEGNNYGYTF
CDR3nt: TGCAGCGTCGGGGGGGAGGGGAACAACTATGGCTACACCTTC
v_gene: TRBV29-1
j_gene: TRBJ1-2
d_gene: NA
abundance: NA

CDR3aa: CAGGGQGARNYNEQFF
CDR3nt: TGTGCCGGGGGGGGGCAGGGGGCTCGAAACTACAATGAGCAGTTCTTC
v_gene: TRBV30
j_gene: TRBJ2-1
d_gene: NA
abundance: NA

CDR3aa: CASSLGQQETQYF
CDR3nt: TGCGCCAGCAGCTTAGGACAGCAAGAGACCCAGTACTTC
v_gene: TRBV5-1
j_gene: TRBJ2-5
d_gene: NA
abundance: NA

CDR3aa: CASSLTGQGGYEQYF
CDR3nt: TGTGCCAGCAGCCTGACAGGGCAAGGAGGATACGAGCAGTACTTC
v_gene: TRBV6-5
j_gene: TRBJ2-7
d_gene: TRBD1
abundance: NA